Listed below are T cell receptor beta chains from one sample, sequenced in a study of tumor T cells in aggressive B-cell lymphoma. Produced via immunoSEQ multiplex PCR; TCRdb's table is partial and in-frame only. The sample includes about 4,600 clones, 81% of them seen just once. The sample comprised tumor tissue. All receptors derive from an adult with diffuse large B cell lymphoma. CDR3s include the opening cysteine and the closing phenylalanine or tryptophan. Each record gives: CDR3 protein, CDR3 DNA, D gene, V gene, CDR3 length, J gene, clone size. A D gene is named only where the DNA matches it firmly. Clone size is given for some rows only: seen once, a few or many times, or a class if the clone is expanded.

CSVARTGSYNEQFF,TGCAGCGTTGCTAGGACAGGATCCTACAATGAGCAGTTCTTC,TRBD1,TRBV29-1,14,TRBJ2-1,NA
CATNRGRGTEAFF,TGTGCCACGAACAGGGGGCGCGGCACTGAAGCTTTCTTT,TRBD1,TRBV28,13,TRBJ1-1,NA
CASRAGTGGTEAFF,TGTGCCAGCAGGGCCGGGACAGGGGGCACTGAAGCTTTCTTT,TRBD1,TRBV7-9,14,TRBJ1-1,NA
CASSTTKNTEAFF,TGTGCCAGCAGTACTACAAAGAACACTGAAGCTTTCTTT,NA,TRBV27,13,TRBJ1-1,NA
CASSSSGGKEKLFF,TGTGCCAGCAGTTCTTCAGGGGGCAAGGAAAAACTGTTTTTT,TRBD1,TRBV6-5,14,TRBJ1-4,NA
CAWSPDFGVEAFF,TGTGCCTGGAGTCCTGACTTTGGTGTGGAAGCTTTCTTT,NA,TRBV30,13,TRBJ1-1,few
CASSPPTSGSIYEQYF,TGTGCCAGCAGTCCCCCGACTAGCGGGAGTATCTACGAGCAGTACTTC,TRBD2,TRBV27,16,TRBJ2-7,NA
CASSVRRGTEAFF,TGTGCCAGCAGCGTACGGAGAGGAACTGAAGCTTTCTTT,NA,TRBV2,13,TRBJ1-1,NA
CASSPGQRNYGYTF,TGTGCCAGTAGTCCGGGACAGAGAAACTATGGCTACACCTTC,TRBD1,TRBV19,14,TRBJ1-2,NA
CASSGNSNTEAFF,TGTGCCAGCAGTGGAAACAGCAACACTGAAGCTTTCTTT,NA,TRBV27,13,TRBJ1-1,large
CASSRLGTGLNEQFF,TGTGCCAGCAGTCGGTTAGGGACAGGATTAAATGAGCAGTTCTTC,TRBD1,TRBV27,15,TRBJ2-1,NA
CASSVGVTPGEAFF,TGTGCCAGCAGCGTAGGAGTTACTCCAGGTGAAGCTTTCTTT,NA,TRBV9,14,TRBJ1-1,NA
CASSWTGTNTEAFF,TGCGCCAGCAGCTGGACAGGGACCAACACTGAAGCTTTCTTT,TRBD1,TRBV5-1,14,TRBJ1-1,NA
CASSLKSQLNSPLHF,TGTGCCAGCAGCTTAAAAAGTCAACTTAATTCACCCCTCCACTTT,NA,TRBV11-2,15,TRBJ1-6,few
CASSPSDDGGGYGYTF,TGTGCCAGCTCACCCTCTGATGACGGGGGGGGCTATGGCTACACCTTC,NA,TRBV18,16,TRBJ1-2,few
CASSAHGTGTSNQPQHF,TGTGCCAGCAGTGCCCACGGGACAGGGACTAGCAATCAGCCCCAGCATTTT,TRBD1,TRBV6-1,17,TRBJ1-5,NA
CASSLDSGGYGGYTF,TGCGCCAGCAGCTTAGATTCAGGGGGGTATGGCGGCTACACCTTC,TRBD1,TRBV5-1,15,TRBJ1-2,NA
CASSRATGINTEAFF,TGCGCCAGCAGCCGAGCGACAGGGATTAACACTGAAGCTTTCTTT,TRBD1,TRBV4-1,15,TRBJ1-1,NA
CASSLSKGGAYTEAFF,TGTGCCAGCAGCTTAAGTAAAGGAGGGGCCTACACTGAAGCTTTCTTT,NA,TRBV7-3,16,TRBJ1-1,NA
CASSPGAGGNQPQHF,TGTGCCAGCAGCCCAGGGGCCGGTGGGAATCAGCCCCAGCATTTT,NA,TRBV13,15,TRBJ1-5,few
CASSEWENQPQHF,TGTGCCAGCAGTGAATGGGAGAATCAGCCCCAGCATTTT,NA,TRBV6-1,13,TRBJ1-5,NA
CSVEDGRAFPYEQYF,TGCAGCGTTGAAGATGGGAGGGCTTTTCCCTACGAGCAGTACTTC,TRBD2,TRBV29-1,15,TRBJ2-7,NA
CASSVLAGDHEQYF,TGTGCCAGCAGCGTACTAGCAGGGGACCACGAGCAGTACTTC,NA,TRBV9,14,TRBJ2-7,NA
CASSLATGSNSPLHF,TGTGCCAGCAGCTTAGCCACAGGGAGTAATTCACCCCTCCACTTT,NA,TRBV11-1,15,TRBJ1-6,NA
CASSLVSGGVSEQYF,TGCGCCAGCAGCTTGGTAAGCGGGGGTGTCAGCGAGCAGTACTTC,TRBD2,TRBV5-1,15,TRBJ2-7,NA
CASSVSYQETQYF,TGTGCCAGCAGTGTGTCCTACCAAGAGACCCAGTACTTC,NA,TRBV13,13,TRBJ2-5,NA
CASSPPGRSYEQYF,TGTGCCAGCTCACCACCGGGGCGGTCCTACGAGCAGTACTTC,NA,TRBV18,14,TRBJ2-7,NA
CASSGQGGNQPQHF,TGTGCCAGCAGTGGACAGGGAGGAAATCAGCCCCAGCATTTT,TRBD1,TRBV6-1,14,TRBJ1-5,NA
CATSRDGGGYYGYTF,TGTGCCACCAGCAGAGATGGGGGGGGTTACTATGGCTACACCTTC,NA,TRBV15,15,TRBJ1-2,NA
CSVEPQGLGNTEAFF,TGCAGCGTTGAACCACAGGGCCTCGGGAACACTGAAGCTTTCTTT,NA,TRBV29-1,15,TRBJ1-1,NA
CASSFLQGYVGYTF,TGTGCCAGCAGCTTTCTACAGGGGTATGTGGGCTACACCTTC,TRBD1,TRBV5-5,14,TRBJ1-2,NA
CASSFLLAGGDTQYF,TGTGCCAGCAGCTTCCTACTAGCGGGGGGAGATACGCAGTATTTT,TRBD2,TRBV7-9,15,TRBJ2-3,NA
CASSLVAGRFAEAFF,TGTGCCAGCAGCTTAGTGGCGGGGAGGTTCGCTGAAGCTTTCTTT,NA,TRBV11-2,15,TRBJ1-1,NA
CASSLGERYGYTF,TGTGCCAGCAGCTTAGGGGAGAGGTATGGCTACACCTTC,NA,TRBV7-6,13,TRBJ1-2,NA
CASSWSTVETQYF,TGTGCCAGCAGCTGGTCGACAGTAGAGACCCAGTACTTC,NA,TRBV5-4,13,TRBJ2-5,NA
CASSLSGSYEQYF,TGTGCCAGCAGCCTTAGCGGCTCCTACGAGCAGTACTTC,NA,TRBV7-2,13,TRBJ2-7,NA
CASSLPRGVGPQHF,TGTGCCAGCAGCCTCCCCAGGGGGGTGGGACCCCAGCATTTT,TRBD1,TRBV7-2,14,TRBJ1-5,once
CASSLQREGRETQYF,TGCGCCAGCAGCTTGCAGCGGGAGGGCCGTGAGACCCAGTACTTC,TRBD2,TRBV5-1,15,TRBJ2-5,few
CASSGRTGEKLFF,TGTGCCAGCAGCGGACGGACAGGGGAAAAACTGTTTTTT,TRBD1,TRBV9,13,TRBJ1-4,NA
CASSLVPIQETQYF,TGTGCCAGCAGCTTAGTCCCTATACAAGAGACCCAGTACTTC,NA,TRBV11-2,14,TRBJ2-5,NA
CASSSTGIGEKLFF,TGTGCCAGCAGCTCGACAGGGATTGGAGAAAAACTGTTTTTT,TRBD1,TRBV9,14,TRBJ1-4,NA
CASSLSQGTEAFF,TGTGCCAGCAGCTTATCCCAGGGGACTGAAGCTTTCTTT,NA,TRBV11-2,13,TRBJ1-1,NA
CASSSGALIYGYTF,TGTGCCAGCAGTTCTGGGGCCCTAATCTATGGCTACACCTTC,NA,TRBV6-5,14,TRBJ1-2,few
CASSIHRANGYTF,TGTGCCAGTAGTATCCACAGGGCCAATGGCTACACCTTC,NA,TRBV19,13,TRBJ1-2,NA
CASFRTGNTEAFF,TGTGCCAGCTTCCGGACAGGGAACACTGAAGCTTTCTTT,TRBD1,TRBV6-5,13,TRBJ1-1,NA
CASSNRPSYEQYF,TGTGCCAGTAGTAACAGGCCATCCTACGAGCAGTACTTC,NA,TRBV19,13,TRBJ2-7,NA
CAIHTGVPYEQYF,TGTGCCATCCATACAGGGGTCCCCTACGAGCAGTACTTC,TRBD1,TRBV28,13,TRBJ2-7,NA
CASSPPGQAFTGELFF,TGTGCCAGTAGTCCGCCGGGACAGGCCTTCACCGGGGAGCTGTTTTTT,TRBD1,TRBV19,16,TRBJ2-2,NA
CASSQDPGLAGGPHNEQFF,TGCGCCAGCAGCCAAGACCCGGGACTAGCGGGAGGGCCTCACAATGAGCAGTTCTTC,TRBD2,TRBV4-3,19,TRBJ2-1,NA